The 12 T cell receptor beta chains listed next were all sequenced from one sample in a study of blood T cell repertoires in COVID-19 (dated by TCRdb to between 2020 and 2021). Library preparation used the immunoSEQ multiplex PCR assay. Imported from immuneACCESS, the table was reduced by TCRdb to in-frame sequences with V and J called. These copies leave out some clones; in studies compared against another copy, an unresolved V gene accounts for under half, and the cause of the remainder is not known. Across this sample there are 200,000 to 250,000 clones, with approximately 86% seen only once. About 1.5% of the sample lies in the top ten. The sequencing input was peripheral blood. These receptors all stem from a young man with active or convalescent COVID-19.

This clone was picked up one time. V and J are TRBV28 and TRBJ1-6, with TRBD1 matching 10 bases. The CDR3 is made up of 15 amino acids. J lost 9 bases, V lost 5 bases, and 7 bases had no gene match. Germline V gene lookup returns CDR1 MDHEN and CDR2 SYDVKM. Here the CDR3 DNA reads TGTGCCAGCAGTCCCCGGGGGACAGGGGCTTCACCCCTCCACTTT. This codes for CASSPRGTGASPLHF.

The chain links TRBV5-5 to TRBJ2-7; 7 positions match TRBD2. The CDR3 has 18 amino acids. Trimming removed 4 bases from V and 2 bases from J; junction bases left unmatched: 18. Germline loops: CDR1 SGHKS, CDR2 YYEKEE (reference sequence). CDR3 bases: TGTGCCAGCAGCGGGGGGAGTCTAGCGGAAACCCCCGCCTACGAGCAGTACTTC. This codes for CASSGGSLAETPAYEQYF.

A word on this clone: At the DNA level, this CDR3 is encoded by other sequences in the same sample as well. This chain uses TRBV30 with TRBJ1-1; D possibly corresponds to TRBD1 (5 bases). Germline V gene lookup returns CDR1 GTSNPN and CDR2 SVGIG (reference sequence). The germline V and J ends were trimmed by 0 bases and 3 bases, with 8 bases remaining between them. CDR3 length equals 13 residues. CDR3 nucleotide sequence: TGTGCCTGGAGTGTGGGGGGTGACACTGAAGCTTTCTTT. Its protein product is CAWSVGGDTEAFF.

V and J are TRBV19 and TRBJ1-1; D is undetermined. Germline CDR1 is LNHDA and CDR2 is SQIVND (reference sequence). The germline V and J ends were trimmed by 5 bases and 0 bases, with 7 bases remaining between them. This CDR3 contains 13 residues. The CDR3 nucleotides are TGTGCCAGTAGTCTGGCAGTGAACACTGAAGCTTTCTTT. It codes for CASSLAVNTEAFF.

The chain links TRBV18 to TRBJ2-5, with 10 bases aligning to TRBD2. The CDR3 consists of 16 residues. Germline V gives CDR1 KGHSH, CDR2 LQKENI. With V trimmed by 6 bases and J by 5 bases, 12 bases remained unmatched. The CDR3 region has the DNA TGTGCCAGCTCGCTAGACCTAGCGGGGGCAGGGGAGACCCAGTACTTC. Amino acid sequence: CASSLDLAGAGETQYF. The complete variable domain, with remaining parts taken from reference TRBV18 and TRBJ2-5, reads NAGVMQNPRHLVRRRGQEARLRCSPMKGHSHVYWYRQLPEEGLKFMVYLQKENIIDESGMPKERFSAEFPKEGPSILRIQQVVRGDSAAYFCASSLDLAGAGETQYFGPGTRLLVL.

This clone is a singleton in its sample. The chain has TRBV5-1 and TRBJ2-5; no clear D gene. The length of the CDR3 is 14 residues. V lost 5 bases to trimming and J lost 5 bases, with 16 bases between them. CDR1 SGHRS and CDR2 YFSETQ come from the germline V gene. CDR3 sequence reads: CASSPRGIWETQYF. The CDR3 DNA follows: TGCGCCAGCAGTCCGAGAGGAATATGGGAGACCCAGTACTTC. The entire variable domain, with the rest obtained from reference TRBV5-1 and TRBJ2-5, is as follows: KAGVTQTPRYLIKTRGQQVTLSCSPISGHRSVSWYQQTPGQGLQFLFEYFSETQRNKGNFPGRFSGRQFSNSRSEMNVSTLELGDSALYLCASSPRGIWETQYFGPGTRLLVL.

This clone was seen only once. This chain links TRBV10-3 with TRBJ1-2; D gene ambiguous. Deletions cut 2 bases from V and 0 bases from J, with 10 bases between. The V gene's germline CDR1 is ENHRY and CDR2 SYGVKD. The CDR3 sequence is 15 residues long. Written as DNA, the CDR3 is TGTGCCATCAGTGAGAATTTCCCCTCTAACTATGGCTACACCTTC. Encoded protein: CAISENFPSNYGYTF.

This chain uses TRBV4-3 with TRBJ1-4; 9 bases line up with TRBD1. V lost 0 bases and J lost 6; bases outside the gene matches: 8. This CDR3 has 17 residues. Germline loops: CDR1 LGHNA, CDR2 YSLEER. This chain's CDR3 is CASSQDLWTGEDEKLFF. CDR3 DNA: TGCGCCAGCAGCCAAGATCTCTGGACAGGGGAAGATGAAAAACTGTTTTTT.

The J gene is TRBJ2-3, the V gene TRBV27, with TRBD1 identical over 7 bases. The V segment lost 6 bases and the J segment 1 base; nucleotides outside the gene matches: 7. CDR1 MNHEY and CDR2 SMNVEV come from the germline V gene (reference sequence). The CDR3 totals 15 residues. The CDR3 protein is CASRELQGGTDTQYF. Written as DNA, the CDR3 is TGTGCCAGCAGAGAACTCCAGGGGGGCACAGATACGCAGTATTTT.

This clone was detected once. The chain joins TRBV18 to TRBJ1-4, with D unclear. Germline lookup yields CDR1 KGHSH and CDR2 LQKENI. The CDR3 extends over 13 amino acids. The V gene lost 8 bases and the J gene lost 8 bases, with 15 bases spanning the gap. The CDR3 here is CASNPSREEKLFF. The CDR3 nucleotides read TGTGCCAGCAACCCAAGTAGGGAGGAAAAACTGTTTTTT. Looking up the rest from reference TRBV18 and TRBJ1-4 gives the full variable domain: NAGVMQNPRHLVRRRGQEARLRCSPMKGHSHVYWYRQLPEEGLKFMVYLQKENIIDESGMPKERFSAEFPKEGPSILRIQQVVRGDSAAYFCASNPSREEKLFFGSGTQLSVL.

This clone was picked up one time. The chain recombines TRBV9 with TRBJ2-1; tentative D call: TRBD2 (10 bases). V dropped 3 bases and J dropped 2 bases, with 27 bases sitting between them. Germline assignment: CDR1 SGDLS and CDR2 YYNGEE. The length of the CDR3 is 20 residues. The CDR3 region has the DNA TGTGCCAGCAGCGGTGGGGACAGGGTGCTAGCGGGAGACACCTACAATGAGCAGTTCTTC. The encoded protein is CASSGGDRVLAGDTYNEQFF.

This clone appeared once. The CDR3 sequence is CASSFDRTSGNTIYF. For the CDR3, the DNA is TGTGCCAGCAGCTTTGACAGGACCTCTGGAAACACCATATATTTT. The chain uses TRBV11-2 and TRBJ1-3; possible D gene TRBD1, 6 bases. Between the trimmed V and J ends, which lost 3 bases and 0 bases, there was a span of 9 bases. The CDR3 is made up of 15 amino acids. Germline values: CDR1 SGHAT, CDR2 FQNNGV.